This T cell receptor beta chain was identified during a study of blood T cell repertoires in COVID-19. TCRdb's copy holds only in-frame clones and misses some; the assay was immunoSEQ multiplex PCR. The sample consists of over 45,000 clones, around four fifths of them appearing once. The table lists this clone with a count of one. V gave up 0 bases and J gave up 6 bases, with 15 bases separating them. Germline V gene lookup returns CDR1 SGHRS and CDR2 YFSETQ. The CDR3 extends over 15 amino acids. Sequencing used peripheral blood. The chain employs TRBV5-1 and TRBJ1-2; the D gene is possibly TRBD1 (5 bases). This clonotype originated in a man between 65 and 85 years old with acute or convalescent COVID-19. The CDR3 region has the DNA TGCGCCAGCAGCTTGGCCGGCAGTCAGGGAAATGGCTACACCTTC. Encoded protein: CASSLAGSQGNGYTF.